A selection of T cell receptor beta chains follows, all from one sample in a study of identical twins. TCRdb used MiXCR to reprocess the 5' RACE reads, holding one entry per CDR3 protein. The sample has 200,000 to 250,000 distinct CDR3 sequences, approximately 11% seen once; the top ten hold 3.5% to 4.5%. These data also featured in a second study, about yellow fever vaccine responses in identical twins.

Sequencing was done on a sample of memory (CD45RO+) T cells sorted from blood. These receptor sequences come from a woman under 30 in good health. Each CDR3 is given with its conserved first and last residue. The D gene is left open where the match is weak. Some rows have no size entry. The others give once, few or many, or a class for an expanded clone.

j_call d_call v_call clone_size cdr3_nt cdr3_aa
TRBJ2-3 TRBD1 TRBV29-1 few TGCAGCGTTGAGGGTTTTACAGGGGCCGCAGATACGCAGTATTTT CSVEGFTGAADTQYF
TRBJ1-5 - TRBV5-6 many TGTGCCAGCAGCGGTGCAGGGGATAGGAGCAATCAGCCCCAGCATTTT CASSGAGDRSNQPQHF
TRBJ2-7 - TRBV7-3 - TGTGCCAGCAGCTTAAGTGGCGGACTCTCCTACGAGCAGTACTTC CASSLSGGLSYEQYF
TRBJ2-3 - TRBV29-1 many TGCAGCGTTGGTCATCAGGGGTTGGGGGCACGGACAGATACGCAGTATTTT CSVGHQGLGARTDTQYF
TRBJ2-1 - TRBV4-3 - TGCGCCAGCAGCCAAGATTTACCTAGCGAGAGCTCCTACAATGAGCAGTTCTTC CASSQDLPSESSYNEQFF
TRBJ2-7 - TRBV7-9 - TGTGCCAGCAGCGCACAGCTAGGGGGTACCTACGAGCAGTACTTC CASSAQLGGTYEQYF
TRBJ2-7 - TRBV15 - TGTGCCACCAGCAGTAGGGTGTCCTCCTACGAGCAGTACTTC CATSSRVSSYEQYF
TRBJ2-3 - TRBV2 - TGTGCCAGCAGCGAAACAACGACTGGCACAGATACGCAGTATTTT CASSETTTGTDTQYF
TRBJ2-2 TRBD1 TRBV7-2 many TGTGCCAGCAGCTTAGCGGGACAGGGTAGAACCGGGGAGCTGTTTTTT CASSLAGQGRTGELFF
TRBJ2-3 - TRBV5-1 - TGCGCCAGCAGCTTGGTAAATCAGGGGTATTCCACAGATACGCAGTATTTT CASSLVNQGYSTDTQYF
TRBJ2-1 - TRBV28 - TGTGCCAGCAGTTTAGTAGCTGGAGCGGAGTCCTACAATGAGCAGTTCTTC CASSLVAGAESYNEQFF
TRBJ1-1 - TRBV2 many TGTGCCAGCAGTGAAGTTTCAGGGGCTACTGAAGCTTTCTTT CASSEVSGATEAFF
TRBJ2-5 TRBD2 TRBV7-9 - TGTGCCAGCAGCTTATTTGCTAGCGGGGGAGAGACCCAGTACTTC CASSLFASGGETQYF
TRBJ1-1 - TRBV20-1 - TGCAGTGCTAGATGGACAGACACTGAAGCTTTCTTT CSARWTDTEAFF
TRBJ2-7 - TRBV30 - TGTGCCTGGGCGGGCTCCTACGAGCAGTACTTC CAWAGSYEQYF
TRBJ2-1 TRBD2 TRBV20-1 few TGCAGTGCTATGACTAGCGGGAGCCTCAATGAGCAGTTCTTC CSAMTSGSLNEQFF
TRBJ2-7 - TRBV6-5 few TGTGCCAGCAGTTACGGGGGGGAGGGGGGATACGAGCAGTACTTC CASSYGGEGGYEQYF
TRBJ2-7 TRBD1 TRBV29-1 - TGCAGCGTTGCCCAAGGACAGGGGGAGCAGTACTTC CSVAQGQGEQYF
TRBJ2-7 TRBD2 TRBV5-1 - TGCGCCAGCAGCTTTCGTGGGACGGGAGGCTACGAGCAGTACTTC CASSFRGTGGYEQYF
TRBJ2-7 - TRBV7-8 many TGTGCCAGCAGCTTAGAGATTGTCCCGGGTCCGAGCTCCTACGAGCAGTACTTC CASSLEIVPGPSSYEQYF
TRBJ2-2 TRBD1 TRBV6-4 many TGTGCCAGCAGTCTGGGACAGTCGCAAACCGGGGAGCTGTTTTTT CASSLGQSQTGELFF
TRBJ2-7 - TRBV7-2 few TGTGCCAGCAAGGCAAATCCATCTCGGGAGCAGTACTTC CASKANPSREQYF
TRBJ2-7 - TRBV5-6 once TGTGCCAGCAGCCTAATCGGTATAATCGCCTACGAGCAGTACTTC CASSLIGIIAYEQYF
TRBJ2-7 - TRBV20-1 - TGCAGTGCTACCGGATGGGGGGGGCAAAACTACGAGCAGTACTTC CSATGWGGQNYEQYF
TRBJ1-5 TRBD1 TRBV6-2/TRBV6-3 - TGTGCCAGCAGACAGGGGTCAGGGACGGTTCAGCCCCAGCATTTT CASRQGSGTVQPQHF
TRBJ2-7 - TRBV27 many TGTGCCAGCAGTTTAAGTGGCGCTTCCTACGAGCAGTACTTC CASSLSGASYEQYF
TRBJ2-7 TRBD2 TRBV18 - TGTGCCAGCTCACTTTCAGGCGGGGGCTCCTACGAGCAGTACTTC CASSLSGGGSYEQYF
TRBJ2-2 - TRBV14 - TGTGCCAGCAGCCTCCAGTTGAACACCGGGGAGCTGTTTTTT CASSLQLNTGELFF
TRBJ2-2 - TRBV7-2 - TGTGCCAGCAGCTTAGTTGTTCAAGTTACCGGGGAGCTGTTTTTT CASSLVVQVTGELFF
TRBJ2-3 - TRBV10-1 few TGCGCCAGCAACTCGAATCTCCTGGATACGCAGTATTTT CASNSNLLDTQYF
TRBJ2-3 TRBD1 TRBV6-5 once TGTGCCAGCAGTTACTCGATCCCTTCCGGGACAGGGTTTAGAGATACGCAGTATTTT CASSYSIPSGTGFRDTQYF
TRBJ1-2 TRBD1 TRBV6-5 - TGTGCCAGCAGTTACTCCGGACAGGGTCGGTCTTCTGGCTACACCTTC CASSYSGQGRSSGYTF
TRBJ2-1 - TRBV7-2 few TGTGCCAGCAGCCAGACCTCTTCGGAGCAGTTCTTC CASSQTSSEQFF
TRBJ2-1 - TRBV7-9 many TGTGCCAGCAGCTTAGCTGTGACAGCCTACAATGAGCAGTTCTTC CASSLAVTAYNEQFF
TRBJ1-1 - TRBV5-1 - TGCGCCAGCAGCTTGGATGGGGGGTACACTGAAGCTTTCTTT CASSLDGGYTEAFF
TRBJ1-2 - TRBV3-1 few TGTGCCAGCAGCCAAGAGATGTGGGGCTATGGCTACACCTTC CASSQEMWGYGYTF